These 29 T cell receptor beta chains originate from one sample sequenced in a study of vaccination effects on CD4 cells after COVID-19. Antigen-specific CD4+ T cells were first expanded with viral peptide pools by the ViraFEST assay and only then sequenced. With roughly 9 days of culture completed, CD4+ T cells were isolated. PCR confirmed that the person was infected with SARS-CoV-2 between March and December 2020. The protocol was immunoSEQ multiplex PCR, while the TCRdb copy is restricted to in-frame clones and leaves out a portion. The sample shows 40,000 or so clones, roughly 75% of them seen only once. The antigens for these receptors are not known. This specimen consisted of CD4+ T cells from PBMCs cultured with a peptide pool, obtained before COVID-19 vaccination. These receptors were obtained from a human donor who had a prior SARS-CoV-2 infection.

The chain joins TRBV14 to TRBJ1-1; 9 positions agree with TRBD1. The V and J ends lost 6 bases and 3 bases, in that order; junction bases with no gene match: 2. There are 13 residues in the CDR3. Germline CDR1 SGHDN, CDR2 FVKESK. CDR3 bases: TGTGCCAGCAGGCGGACAGGGGACACTGAAGCTTTCTTT. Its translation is CASRRTGDTEAFF.

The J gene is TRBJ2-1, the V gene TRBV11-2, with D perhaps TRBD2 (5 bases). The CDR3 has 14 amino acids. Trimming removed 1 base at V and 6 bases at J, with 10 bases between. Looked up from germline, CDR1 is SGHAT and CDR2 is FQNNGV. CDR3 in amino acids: CASSLVASPNEQFF. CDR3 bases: TGTGCCAGCAGCTTAGTCGCTAGCCCCAATGAGCAGTTCTTC. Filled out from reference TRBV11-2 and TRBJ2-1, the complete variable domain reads EAGVAQSPRYKIIEKRQSVAFWCNPISGHATLYWYQQILGQGPKLLIQFQNNGVVDDSQLPKDRFSAERLKGVDSTLKIQPAKLEDSAVYLCASSLVASPNEQFFGPGTRLTVL.

CDR3 in amino acids: CASSLQNTEAFF. In nucleotides, the CDR3 is TGTGCCAGCAGTTTACAGAACACTGAAGCTTTCTTT. The chain uses TRBV28 and TRBJ1-1; D not certain. The CDR3 covers 12 residues. V was cut by 2 bases and J by 1 base, with 2 bases left in between. Germline CDR1 and CDR2: MDHEN and SYDVKM.

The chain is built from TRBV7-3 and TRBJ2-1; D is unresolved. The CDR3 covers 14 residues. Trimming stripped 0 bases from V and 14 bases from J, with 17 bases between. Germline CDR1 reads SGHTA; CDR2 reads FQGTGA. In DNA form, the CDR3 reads TGTGCCAGCAGCTTAACTCCGGAAGGAGACATGAAGTTCTTC. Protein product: CASSLTPEGDMKFF.

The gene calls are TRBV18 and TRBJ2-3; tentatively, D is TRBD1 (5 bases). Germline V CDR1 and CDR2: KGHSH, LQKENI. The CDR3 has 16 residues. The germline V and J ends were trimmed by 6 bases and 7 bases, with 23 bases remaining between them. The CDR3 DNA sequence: TGTGCCAGCTCCCCCGCTCAGACAGCCTACTCCTATACGCAGTATTTT. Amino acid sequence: CASSPAQTAYSYTQYF.

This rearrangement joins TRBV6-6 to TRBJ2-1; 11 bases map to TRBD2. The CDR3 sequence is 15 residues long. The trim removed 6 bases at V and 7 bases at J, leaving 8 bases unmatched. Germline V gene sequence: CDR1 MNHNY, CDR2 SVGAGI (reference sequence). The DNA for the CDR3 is TGTGCCAGCAGCTCCACTAGCGGGAGTTTGAATGAGCAGTTCTTC. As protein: CASSSTSGSLNEQFF.

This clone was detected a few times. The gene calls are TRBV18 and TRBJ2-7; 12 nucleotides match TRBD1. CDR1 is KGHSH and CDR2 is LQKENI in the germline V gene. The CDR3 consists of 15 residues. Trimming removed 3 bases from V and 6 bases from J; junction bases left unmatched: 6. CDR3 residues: CASSPGTGGFGEQYF. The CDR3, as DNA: TGTGCCAGCTCACCTGGGACAGGGGGCTTTGGCGAGCAGTACTTC.

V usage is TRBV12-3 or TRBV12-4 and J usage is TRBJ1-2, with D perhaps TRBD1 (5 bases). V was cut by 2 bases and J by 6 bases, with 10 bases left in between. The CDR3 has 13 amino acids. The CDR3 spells CASSLRRGDGYTF. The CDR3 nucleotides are TGTGCCAGCAGTTTACGCCGAGGGGATGGCTACACCTTC.

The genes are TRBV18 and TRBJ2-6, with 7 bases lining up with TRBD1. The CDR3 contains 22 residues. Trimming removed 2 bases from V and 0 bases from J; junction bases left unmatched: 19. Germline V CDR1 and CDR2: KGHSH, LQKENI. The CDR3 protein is CASSPALQGTIKFSSGANVLTF. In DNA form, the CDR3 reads TGTGCCAGCTCACCAGCTCTACAGGGGACGATCAAATTTAGCTCTGGGGCCAACGTCCTGACTTTC. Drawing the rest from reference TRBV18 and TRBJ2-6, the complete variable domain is NAGVMQNPRHLVRRRGQEARLRCSPMKGHSHVYWYRQLPEEGLKFMVYLQKENIIDESGMPKERFSAEFPKEGPSILRIQQVVRGDSAAYFCASSPALQGTIKFSSGANVLTFGAGSRLTVL.

The CDR3 DNA follows: TGTGCCAGCAGTTACTTCGGTCGCACTGAAGCTTTCTTT. Amino acid sequence: CASSYFGRTEAFF. The V and J genes are TRBV6-5 and TRBJ1-1; D call uncertain. The CDR3 sequence is 13 residues long. Between the trimmed V and J ends, which lost 1 base and 4 bases, there was a span of 7 bases. Germline CDR1 and CDR2: MNHEY and SVGAGI.

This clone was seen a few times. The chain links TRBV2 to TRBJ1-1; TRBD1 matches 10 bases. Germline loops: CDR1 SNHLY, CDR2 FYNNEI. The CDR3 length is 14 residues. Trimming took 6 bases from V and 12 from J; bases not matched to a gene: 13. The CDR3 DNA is TGTGCCAGCAGAAAGCCCGGGACAGGGGCCGAGACTTTCTTT. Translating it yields CASRKPGTGAETFF.

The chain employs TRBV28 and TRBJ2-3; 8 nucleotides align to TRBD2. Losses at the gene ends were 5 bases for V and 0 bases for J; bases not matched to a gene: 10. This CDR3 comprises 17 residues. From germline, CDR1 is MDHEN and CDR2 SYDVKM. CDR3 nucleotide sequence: TGTGCCAGCAGTCAATCCCAGACTAGCGCGAGCACAGATACGCAGTATTTT. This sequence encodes CASSQSQTSASTDTQYF.

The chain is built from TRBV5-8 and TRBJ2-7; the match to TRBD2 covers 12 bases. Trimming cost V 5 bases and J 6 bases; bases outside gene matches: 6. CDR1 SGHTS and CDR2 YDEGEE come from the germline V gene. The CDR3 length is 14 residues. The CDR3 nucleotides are TGTGCCAGCAGTAAGCTAGCGGGAGGGGCCGAGCAGTACTTC. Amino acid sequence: CASSKLAGGAEQYF.

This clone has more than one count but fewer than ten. The chain's CDR3 is CASTQLSGARNYEQYF. CDR3 DNA sequence: TGTGCCAGCACCCAATTATCGGGGGCCCGCAACTACGAGCAGTACTTC. V and J are TRBV2 and TRBJ2-7, with D perhaps given as TRBD1 or TRBD2 (6 bases each). The CDR3 totals 16 residues. CDR1 and CDR2 (germline): SNHLY, FYNNEI. V was pared by 7 bases and J by 3 bases, with 22 bases between.

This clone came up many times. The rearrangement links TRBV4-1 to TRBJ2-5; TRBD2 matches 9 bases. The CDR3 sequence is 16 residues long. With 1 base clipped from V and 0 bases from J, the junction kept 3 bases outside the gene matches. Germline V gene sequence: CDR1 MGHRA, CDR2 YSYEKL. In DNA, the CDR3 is TGCGCCAGCAGCCAAGGACTAGCGGAGTACCAAGAGACCCAGTACTTC. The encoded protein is CASSQGLAEYQETQYF.

The CDR3 sequence is CASSLQLAGAGEQYF. The CDR3 region has the DNA TGTGCCAGCAGTCTGCAACTAGCGGGAGCGGGGGAGCAGTACTTC. The chain links TRBV2 to TRBJ2-7; 11 bases line up with TRBD2. In germline, CDR1 is SNHLY, CDR2 FYNNEI. The CDR3 consists of 15 residues. After removal of 5 bases from V and 7 bases from J, the junction contained 10 bases not matched to a gene.

This CDR3 reads CASSLARDYGYTF. CDR3 in DNA: TGTGCCAGCAGTTTAGCCAGGGACTATGGCTACACCTTC. The rearrangement uses TRBV12-3 or TRBV12-4 and TRBJ1-2, with a weak D call TRBD1 (5 bases). The CDR3 runs to 13 residues. Trimming removed 0 bases from V and 3 bases from J, with 5 bases in between.

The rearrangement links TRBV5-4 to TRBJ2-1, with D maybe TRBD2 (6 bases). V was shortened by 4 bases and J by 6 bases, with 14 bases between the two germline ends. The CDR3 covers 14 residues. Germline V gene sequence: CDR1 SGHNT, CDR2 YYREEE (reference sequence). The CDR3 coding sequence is TGTGCCAGCAGCCTTGTATCTAGCGTCAATGAGCAGTTCTTC. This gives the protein CASSLVSSVNEQFF.

CDR3 amino acids: CATMITMNTEAFF. The CDR3 DNA is TGTGCCACCATGATAACCATGAACACTGAAGCTTTCTTT. The rearrangement joins TRBV15 to TRBJ1-1; the D is unclear. V gave up 7 bases and J gave up 0 bases, with 9 bases separating them. The CDR3 covers 13 residues. Per the germline V gene, CDR1 is LNHNV and CDR2 is YYDKDF (reference sequence).

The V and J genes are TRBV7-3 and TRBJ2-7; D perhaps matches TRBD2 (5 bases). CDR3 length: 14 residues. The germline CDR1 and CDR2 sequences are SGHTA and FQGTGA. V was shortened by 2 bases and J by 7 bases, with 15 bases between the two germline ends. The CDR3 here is CASSLSTSSGEQYF. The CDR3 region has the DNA TGTGCCAGCAGCTTATCGACATCGTCGGGAGAGCAGTACTTC.

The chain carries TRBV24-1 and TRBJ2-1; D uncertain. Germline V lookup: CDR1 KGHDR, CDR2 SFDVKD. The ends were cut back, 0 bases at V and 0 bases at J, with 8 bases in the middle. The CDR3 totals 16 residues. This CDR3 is CATSDLVESSYNEQFF. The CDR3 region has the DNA TGTGCCACCAGTGATTTGGTGGAAAGCTCCTACAATGAGCAGTTCTTC.

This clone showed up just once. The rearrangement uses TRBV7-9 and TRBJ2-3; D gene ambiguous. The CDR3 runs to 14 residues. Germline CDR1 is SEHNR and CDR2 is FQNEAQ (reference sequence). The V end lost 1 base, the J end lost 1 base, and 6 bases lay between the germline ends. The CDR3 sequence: CASSLDRRTDTQYF. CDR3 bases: TGTGCCAGCAGCTTAGACCGGCGCACAGATACGCAGTATTTT.

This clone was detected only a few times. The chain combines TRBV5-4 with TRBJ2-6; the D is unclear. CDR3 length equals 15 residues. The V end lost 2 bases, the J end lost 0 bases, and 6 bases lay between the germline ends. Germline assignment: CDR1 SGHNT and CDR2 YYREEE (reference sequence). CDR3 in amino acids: CASSFRNSGANVLTF. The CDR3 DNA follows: TGTGCCAGCAGCTTCAGGAACTCTGGGGCCAACGTCCTGACTTTC. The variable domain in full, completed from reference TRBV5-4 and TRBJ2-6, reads ETGVTQSPTHLIKTRGQQVTLRCSSQSGHNTVSWYQQALGQGPQFIFQYYREEENGRGNFPPRFSGLQFPNYSSELNVNALELDDSALYLCASSFRNSGANVLTFGAGSRLTVL.

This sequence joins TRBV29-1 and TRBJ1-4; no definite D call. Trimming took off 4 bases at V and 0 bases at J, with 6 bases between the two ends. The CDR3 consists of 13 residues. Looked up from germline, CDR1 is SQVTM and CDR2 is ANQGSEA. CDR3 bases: TGCAGCGTTGGGGGTGCAACTAATGAAAAACTGTTTTTT. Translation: CSVGGATNEKLFF.

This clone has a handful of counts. The CDR3 nucleotides read TGTGCCAGCAGGGCTAGCGGAAAAAACATTCAGTACTTC. Translation: CASRASGKNIQYF. The chain recombines TRBV2 with TRBJ2-4; the match to TRBD2 covers 7 bases. V shed 6 bases and J 4 bases; nucleotides not matched to a gene: 3. This CDR3 contains 13 residues. The germline gives CDR1 SNHLY, CDR2 FYNNEI. Combining the CDR3 with reference TRBV2 and TRBJ2-4 gives the whole variable domain EPEVTQTPSHQVTQMGQEVILRCVPISNHLYFYWYRQILGQKVEFLVSFYNNEISEKSEIFDDQFSVERPDGSNFTLKIRSTKLEDSAMYFCASRASGKNIQYFGAGTRLSVL.

The CDR3 sequence is CASSPPISDVQGIEAFF. The DNA of the CDR3 is TGTGCCAGCTCACCACCTATTAGTGACGTACAGGGGATTGAAGCTTTCTTT. The J gene is TRBJ1-1, the V gene TRBV18; 7 nucleotides match TRBD1. The junction had 14 bases not matched to a gene; V was cut back by 0 bases and J by 7 bases. The germline CDR1 and CDR2 sequences are KGHSH and LQKENI. This CDR3 is 17 amino acids long.

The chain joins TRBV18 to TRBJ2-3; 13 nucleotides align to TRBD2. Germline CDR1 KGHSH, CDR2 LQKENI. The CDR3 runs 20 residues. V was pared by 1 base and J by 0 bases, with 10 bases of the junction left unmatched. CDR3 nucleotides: TGTGCCAGCTCACCACTCGGACTAGCGGGAGCGGTTGAGAGCACAGATACGCAGTATTTT. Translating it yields CASSPLGLAGAVESTDTQYF.

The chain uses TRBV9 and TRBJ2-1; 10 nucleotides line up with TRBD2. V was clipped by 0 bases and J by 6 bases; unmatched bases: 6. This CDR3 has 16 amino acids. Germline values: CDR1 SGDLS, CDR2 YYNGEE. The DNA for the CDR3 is TGTGCCAGCAGCGTAGAAGTCCTAGCGGGAGTCAATGAGCAGTTCTTC. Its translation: CASSVEVLAGVNEQFF.

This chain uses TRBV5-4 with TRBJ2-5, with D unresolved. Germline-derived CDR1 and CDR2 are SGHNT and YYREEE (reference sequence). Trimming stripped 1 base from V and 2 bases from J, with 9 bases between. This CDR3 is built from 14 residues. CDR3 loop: CASSLFVAQETQYF. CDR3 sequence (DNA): TGTGCCAGCAGCTTGTTCGTGGCTCAAGAGACCCAGTACTTC.